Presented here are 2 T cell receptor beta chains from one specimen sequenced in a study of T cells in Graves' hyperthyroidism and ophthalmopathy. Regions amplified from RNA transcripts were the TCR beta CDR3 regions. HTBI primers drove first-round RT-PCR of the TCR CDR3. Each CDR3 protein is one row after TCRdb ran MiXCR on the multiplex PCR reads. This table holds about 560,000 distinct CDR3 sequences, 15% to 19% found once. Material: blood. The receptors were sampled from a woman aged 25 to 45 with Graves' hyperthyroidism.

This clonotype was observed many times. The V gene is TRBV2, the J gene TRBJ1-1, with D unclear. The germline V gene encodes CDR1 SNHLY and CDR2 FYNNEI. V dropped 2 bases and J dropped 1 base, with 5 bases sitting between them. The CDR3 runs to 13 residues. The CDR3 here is CASSEQENTEAFF. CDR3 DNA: TGTGCCAGCAGTGAACAGGAGAACACTGAAGCTTTCTTT.

CDR3 in amino acids: CASSLRDRPLHF. CDR3 DNA: TGTGCCAGCAGTCTGCGGGACAGACCCCTCCACTTT. This chain connects TRBV27 to TRBJ1-6; 7 positions match TRBD1. CDR3 length: 12 amino acids. Germline loops: CDR1 MNHEY, CDR2 SMNVEV (reference sequence). Trimming at V came to 5 bases and at J to 12 bases, leaving 4 bases not matched to a gene.